Listed below are T cell receptor beta chains from one sample, sequenced in a study of blood T cell repertoires in COVID-19. Repertoires were generated with immunoSEQ multiplex PCR, while TCRdb's copy carries only in-frame clones and drops some. The sample has 100,000 to 150,000 clones, over 80% seen once. Sequenced sample: peripheral blood. These receptors were obtained from a man aged 35-49 years with active or convalescent COVID-19. Both conserved end residues are part of each CDR3.

>TRBV5-1|14|TRBJ2-5
CASSLVSGEKTQYF
>TRBV6-1|16|TRBJ1-3
CASSGQGALSGNTIYF
>TRBV9|13|TRBJ1-1
CASSEAGGTEAFF
>TRBV6-4|15|TRBJ1-1
CATTRVAGGFTEAFF
>TRBV3-1/TRBV3-2|13|TRBJ1-2
CASYRTGGYGYTF
>TRBV2|19|TRBJ1-3
CASSFAAPFGQVSGNTIYF
>TRBV12-3/TRBV12-4|12|TRBJ2-3
CASVDNTDTQYF
>TRBV7-9|16|TRBJ2-2
CASSRDLDRNTGELFF
>TRBV11-2|12|TRBJ2-7
CASSPRGGEQYF
>TRBV2|15|TRBJ2-1
CASTLAGGIYNEQFF
>TRBV9|13|TRBJ1-2
CASSVEPGKGYTF
>TRBV11-2|16|TRBJ2-7
CASSLDLLGLASEQYF
>TRBV5-6|14|TRBJ1-1
CAAQLGQSNTEAFF
>TRBV4-2|16|TRBJ2-5
CASSQELTSGGETQYF
>TRBV7-3|17|TRBJ2-3
CASSYTPGLGGTDTQYF
>TRBV19|15|TRBJ1-5
CASSIGTAGNQPQHF
>TRBV10-2|13|TRBJ2-2
CASSESRTGELFF
>TRBV19|13|TRBJ1-5
CASTDISAQPQHF
>TRBV7-6|12|TRBJ2-1
CAVGYQNGGQFF
>TRBV4-2|16|TRBJ1-5
CASSQLGGQGYQPQHF